The rows below give T cell receptor beta chains drawn from one sample of a study of blood T cell repertoires in COVID-19. The table came from immunoSEQ multiplex PCR; TCRdb's copy has only in-frame clones and leaves some out. Counted here are fewer than 600,000 clones, approximately 89% occurring once; the ten biggest clones make up approximately 0.9%. The material sequenced was peripheral blood. All receptors come from a man younger than 35 with COVID-19, enrolled during active disease. The CDR3 runs from the conserved cysteine through the conserved F or W. Fields, in order: CDR3 DNA, CDR3 protein, J gene, clone size, V gene, D gene. The D gene is left open where the match is weak. Only some rows state a clone size, as once, few, many or a class for expanded clones.

CDR3nt: TGTGCCAGCAGCAGTGGACTAGCGGGAGTGGGCAATGAGCAGTTCTTC; CDR3aa: CASSSGLAGVGNEQFF; j_gene: TRBJ2-1; abundance: -; v_gene: TRBV7-3; d_gene: TRBD2
CDR3nt: TGTGCCAGTAGCAAAGACAGGGATAGGAATGAGCAGTTCTTC; CDR3aa: CASSKDRDRNEQFF; j_gene: TRBJ2-1; abundance: -; v_gene: TRBV19; d_gene: TRBD1
CDR3nt: TGTGCCAGCAGCAAACCCAGCGGGGTGGGCACAGATACGCAGTATTTT; CDR3aa: CASSKPSGVGTDTQYF; j_gene: TRBJ2-3; abundance: -; v_gene: TRBV5-4; d_gene: TRBD2
CDR3nt: TGTGCCAGCAGCCTTACCGACAGGGGTAGATGGAGTGGAAACACCATATATTTT; CDR3aa: CASSLTDRGRWSGNTIYF; j_gene: TRBJ1-3; abundance: -; v_gene: TRBV3-1/TRBV3-2; d_gene: TRBD1
CDR3nt: TGTGCCAGCAGCTTAGACAGGAGCCGACCGACTAACTATGGCTACACCTTC; CDR3aa: CASSLDRSRPTNYGYTF; j_gene: TRBJ1-2; abundance: -; v_gene: TRBV7-9; d_gene: -
CDR3nt: TGTGCCAGCAGCTTAGATCTAGGGGTATCCTACGAGCAGTACTTC; CDR3aa: CASSLDLGVSYEQYF; j_gene: TRBJ2-7; abundance: -; v_gene: TRBV11-2; d_gene: -
CDR3nt: TGTGCCATCAGCCGGGACAGGGTAGACCAGCCCCAGCATTTT; CDR3aa: CAISRDRVDQPQHF; j_gene: TRBJ1-5; abundance: -; v_gene: TRBV10-3; d_gene: TRBD1
CDR3nt: TGTGCCATGAAGGACAGGGTCCCTCATGGCTACACCTTC; CDR3aa: CAMKDRVPHGYTF; j_gene: TRBJ1-2; abundance: -; v_gene: TRBV19; d_gene: TRBD1
CDR3nt: TGTGCCAGCAGTGAAGCAGGGGGCGTCGATGGCTACACCTTC; CDR3aa: CASSEAGGVDGYTF; j_gene: TRBJ1-2; abundance: once; v_gene: TRBV25-1; d_gene: TRBD1
CDR3nt: TGTGCCAGCAGCCAAGGCCCGCCAGGGGAAGCATCAGATACGCAGTATTTT; CDR3aa: CASSQGPPGEASDTQYF; j_gene: TRBJ2-3; abundance: -; v_gene: TRBV4-2; d_gene: -
CDR3nt: TGTGCCAGCAGTTTCGGAGGGCAAACTGAAGCTTTCTTT; CDR3aa: CASSFGGQTEAFF; j_gene: TRBJ1-1; abundance: -; v_gene: TRBV27; d_gene: -
CDR3nt: TGTGCCAGCAGTGGATCAACGGGGGGGCTATACAATGAGCAGTTCTTC; CDR3aa: CASSGSTGGLYNEQFF; j_gene: TRBJ2-1; abundance: -; v_gene: TRBV6-1; d_gene: TRBD2
CDR3nt: TGTGCCAGCAGCTTACAAGGACAGGGGCAGTACTTC; CDR3aa: CASSLQGQGQYF; j_gene: TRBJ2-7; abundance: many; v_gene: TRBV7-9; d_gene: TRBD1
CDR3nt: TGTGCCAGCAGCCATCCTCCCGCCGGGACTAGGAGGTACGAGCAGTACTTC; CDR3aa: CASSHPPAGTRRYEQYF; j_gene: TRBJ2-7; abundance: -; v_gene: TRBV3-1/TRBV3-2; d_gene: TRBD2
CDR3nt: TGCGCCAGCAGCAAAAGACAGCAGTATAGCAATCAGCCCCAGCATTTT; CDR3aa: CASSKRQQYSNQPQHF; j_gene: TRBJ1-5; abundance: -; v_gene: TRBV5-1; d_gene: -
CDR3nt: TGTGCCAGCTCACCACAGGGGGGGGATCAGCCCCAGCATTTT; CDR3aa: CASSPQGGDQPQHF; j_gene: TRBJ1-5; abundance: once; v_gene: TRBV18; d_gene: -
CDR3nt: TGCGCCAGCAGCCCAGTGGGGGGATACGAGCAGTACTTC; CDR3aa: CASSPVGGYEQYF; j_gene: TRBJ2-7; abundance: -; v_gene: TRBV4-1; d_gene: -
CDR3nt: TGTGCCAGCAGCGTAGGACTAGCGGGAGCGGCAGATACGCAGTATTTT; CDR3aa: CASSVGLAGAADTQYF; j_gene: TRBJ2-3; abundance: -; v_gene: TRBV9; d_gene: TRBD2
CDR3nt: TGTGCCAGCAGTTTTGGATTGGGTATCGGGGAGACCCAGTACTTC; CDR3aa: CASSFGLGIGETQYF; j_gene: TRBJ2-5; abundance: -; v_gene: TRBV6-5; d_gene: -
CDR3nt: TGTGCCAGCAGCCCCGGCGGGGGCGGGAATGAGCAGTTCTTC; CDR3aa: CASSPGGGGNEQFF; j_gene: TRBJ2-1; abundance: -; v_gene: TRBV3-1/TRBV3-2; d_gene: -
CDR3nt: TGTGCCAGCAGCCAAGGACTAGCGAACTCCTACGAGCAGTACTTC; CDR3aa: CASSQGLANSYEQYF; j_gene: TRBJ2-7; abundance: -; v_gene: TRBV3-1/TRBV3-2; d_gene: TRBD2
CDR3nt: TGTGCCAGCCTAGTAGGCAGCGTCGGCTATAATTCACCCCTCCACTTT; CDR3aa: CASLVGSVGYNSPLHF; j_gene: TRBJ1-6; abundance: -; v_gene: TRBV7-8; d_gene: -
CDR3nt: TGTGCCAGCAGCTTAGATATACAGACGAGCTCCTACAATGAGCAGTTCTTC; CDR3aa: CASSLDIQTSSYNEQFF; j_gene: TRBJ2-1; abundance: -; v_gene: TRBV11-2; d_gene: -
CDR3nt: TGTGCAAGTCGCTTAGCCTCCGGGACAACGAATGGCGAGTCTGGAAACACCATATATTTT; CDR3aa: CASRLASGTTNGESGNTIYF; j_gene: TRBJ1-3; abundance: once; v_gene: TRBV12-2; d_gene: -
CDR3nt: TGCGCCAGCAGCCAGGCCTGGACCCGACAGGGGCGATCACCCCTCCACTTT; CDR3aa: CASSQAWTRQGRSPLHF; j_gene: TRBJ1-6; abundance: many; v_gene: TRBV4-1; d_gene: TRBD1
CDR3nt: TGCGCCAGCAGCCCAACGGCGGGGGTGGGCACTGAAGCTTTCTTT; CDR3aa: CASSPTAGVGTEAFF; j_gene: TRBJ1-1; abundance: -; v_gene: TRBV5-1; d_gene: -
CDR3nt: TGTGCCAGCAGCCGGGACTCCTATACGCAGTATTTT; CDR3aa: CASSRDSYTQYF; j_gene: TRBJ2-3; abundance: -; v_gene: TRBV7-9; d_gene: -
CDR3nt: TGCGCCAGCAGCTCGAGGGCGGCGAACACCGGGGAGCTGTTTTTT; CDR3aa: CASSSRAANTGELFF; j_gene: TRBJ2-2; abundance: -; v_gene: TRBV5-1; d_gene: -
CDR3nt: TGTGCCTGGAGTGGGGCTACCGGGGAGCTGTTTTTT; CDR3aa: CAWSGATGELFF; j_gene: TRBJ2-2; abundance: -; v_gene: TRBV30; d_gene: -
CDR3nt: TGTGCCAGTAGTATTAACTCAGGGCACACTGAAGCTTTCTTT; CDR3aa: CASSINSGHTEAFF; j_gene: TRBJ1-1; abundance: -; v_gene: TRBV19; d_gene: -
CDR3nt: TGCAGGGCTCCGTCAGAGGATGGCTACACCTTC; CDR3aa: CRAPSEDGYTF; j_gene: TRBJ1-2; abundance: -; v_gene: TRBV20-1; d_gene: -
CDR3nt: TGTGCCACCCTAGGGAGCGGGAGGGCTGGTGAGCAGTTCTTC; CDR3aa: CATLGSGRAGEQFF; j_gene: TRBJ2-1; abundance: -; v_gene: TRBV5-6; d_gene: TRBD2
CDR3nt: TGCGCCAGCAGCTTTGGATACAGCAATGCTGGAAACACCATATATTTT; CDR3aa: CASSFGYSNAGNTIYF; j_gene: TRBJ1-3; abundance: -; v_gene: TRBV5-1; d_gene: -
CDR3nt: TGTGCCAGCAGCGTAGGACTAGCGGGCCTTGAGCAGTTCTTC; CDR3aa: CASSVGLAGLEQFF; j_gene: TRBJ2-1; abundance: -; v_gene: TRBV9; d_gene: TRBD2
CDR3nt: TGTGCCAGCAGTCCGTCTCCGGGACTTCTCACAGATACGCAGTATTTT; CDR3aa: CASSPSPGLLTDTQYF; j_gene: TRBJ2-3; abundance: few; v_gene: TRBV6-4; d_gene: -
CDR3nt: TGTGCCACCAGTCGGGGGAGCTCTGGGGCCAACGTCCTGACTTTC; CDR3aa: CATSRGSSGANVLTF; j_gene: TRBJ2-6; abundance: few; v_gene: TRBV15; d_gene: -
CDR3nt: TGCGCCAGCAGCTTGGATTTTTTAGGGACAGGGACTGGGGGCTACACCTTC; CDR3aa: CASSLDFLGTGTGGYTF; j_gene: TRBJ1-2; abundance: -; v_gene: TRBV5-1; d_gene: TRBD1
CDR3nt: TGTGCCAGCAGCCCTGGGGACTCGGGGATACAAGAGACCCAGTACTTC; CDR3aa: CASSPGDSGIQETQYF; j_gene: TRBJ2-5; abundance: -; v_gene: TRBV5-4; d_gene: -
CDR3nt: TGTGCCAGCAGTGTGGCAATCAGCAATCAGCCCCAGCATTTT; CDR3aa: CASSVAISNQPQHF; j_gene: TRBJ1-5; abundance: -; v_gene: TRBV27; d_gene: -
CDR3nt: TGTGCCAGCAGACTATCAAGGACAGGGGGAGGCGACGAGCAGTACTTC; CDR3aa: CASRLSRTGGGDEQYF; j_gene: TRBJ2-7; abundance: -; v_gene: TRBV6-6; d_gene: TRBD1
CDR3nt: TGTGCCAGCTCACCCCAATCAGAGAACACTGAAGCTTTCTTT; CDR3aa: CASSPQSENTEAFF; j_gene: TRBJ1-1; abundance: -; v_gene: TRBV18; d_gene: -
CDR3nt: TGCAGTGCTAGTGGAATATCCGGGACAGTTTCCTACGAGCAGTACTTC; CDR3aa: CSASGISGTVSYEQYF; j_gene: TRBJ2-7; abundance: -; v_gene: TRBV20-1; d_gene: TRBD1
CDR3nt: TGTGCCAGCAGCTTGGCAGGGGCTAGGGAGACCCAGTACTTC; CDR3aa: CASSLAGARETQYF; j_gene: TRBJ2-5; abundance: -; v_gene: TRBV5-4; d_gene: -
CDR3nt: TGTGCCAGCAGCTTAAGCAGGACAGATGTAGCGGGGAACACCGGGGAGCTGTTTTTT; CDR3aa: CASSLSRTDVAGNTGELFF; j_gene: TRBJ2-2; abundance: -; v_gene: TRBV13; d_gene: -
CDR3nt: TGTGCCAGCTTTGGACAGGGGGCGCGTGGCGGGGAGCTGTTTTTT; CDR3aa: CASFGQGARGGELFF; j_gene: TRBJ2-2; abundance: -; v_gene: TRBV11-2; d_gene: TRBD1
CDR3nt: TGTGCCAGCAGCTCCTCGACAGGTACCGAGGGCACTGAAGCTTTCTTT; CDR3aa: CASSSSTGTEGTEAFF; j_gene: TRBJ1-1; abundance: -; v_gene: TRBV7-6; d_gene: -
CDR3nt: TGTGCCAGCGTACAACCGGGACAGACGGTTTTT; CDR3aa: CASVQPGQTVF; j_gene: TRBJ1-4; abundance: -; v_gene: TRBV2; d_gene: TRBD1
CDR3nt: TGTGCCAGCAGTGAACGAAGGACAGGGATCCTGGGGACCCAGTACTTC; CDR3aa: CASSERRTGILGTQYF; j_gene: TRBJ2-5; abundance: -; v_gene: TRBV6-1; d_gene: TRBD1
CDR3nt: TGTGCCACCAGTGACCCCTTGAATGCCCGGCGGGAGCAGTTCTTC; CDR3aa: CATSDPLNARREQFF; j_gene: TRBJ2-1; abundance: -; v_gene: TRBV24-1; d_gene: -
CDR3nt: TGTGCCAGCAGCTTGGCCGCAATAGCGGTGTACAATGAGCAGTTCTTC; CDR3aa: CASSLAAIAVYNEQFF; j_gene: TRBJ2-1; abundance: -; v_gene: TRBV5-8; d_gene: -
CDR3nt: TGTGCCAGCAGTCTGACAGGGAGTTATGGCTACACCTTC; CDR3aa: CASSLTGSYGYTF; j_gene: TRBJ1-2; abundance: few; v_gene: TRBV2; d_gene: TRBD1
CDR3nt: TGTGCCACCAGCTGGAGCGCCGTCCCAACCAATGAGCAGTTCTTC; CDR3aa: CATSWSAVPTNEQFF; j_gene: TRBJ2-1; abundance: -; v_gene: TRBV24-1; d_gene: -
CDR3nt: TGTGCCAGCAGCCCACTCGGGGGAGACAGGGATGACTATGGCTACACCTTC; CDR3aa: CASSPLGGDRDDYGYTF; j_gene: TRBJ1-2; abundance: -; v_gene: TRBV5-6; d_gene: TRBD1
CDR3nt: TGTGCCAGCAGCTTATCAGCAGGGAAGAGGCCCTACGAGCAGTACTTC; CDR3aa: CASSLSAGKRPYEQYF; j_gene: TRBJ2-7; abundance: few; v_gene: TRBV7-8; d_gene: -
CDR3nt: TGTGCCTGGAGTGGTTCCGGGACTAGCTCCACAGATACGCAGTATTTT; CDR3aa: CAWSGSGTSSTDTQYF; j_gene: TRBJ2-3; abundance: -; v_gene: TRBV30; d_gene: TRBD2
CDR3nt: TGTGCCAGCAGCCTACAGAACTCCTACGAGCAGTACTTC; CDR3aa: CASSLQNSYEQYF; j_gene: TRBJ2-7; abundance: -; v_gene: TRBV14; d_gene: -
CDR3nt: TGTGCCAGCACCCCCGTCAGGGACACTGAAGCTTTCTTT; CDR3aa: CASTPVRDTEAFF; j_gene: TRBJ1-1; abundance: -; v_gene: TRBV6-5; d_gene: -
CDR3nt: TGTGCCAGCAGTGACCTAGCGGGGTACAATGAGCAGTTCTTC; CDR3aa: CASSDLAGYNEQFF; j_gene: TRBJ2-1; abundance: -; v_gene: TRBV6-4; d_gene: TRBD2
CDR3nt: TGTGCCAGCAGCTTGGTTTTAGCGGGTGGCACAGATACGCAGTATTTT; CDR3aa: CASSLVLAGGTDTQYF; j_gene: TRBJ2-3; abundance: -; v_gene: TRBV11-3; d_gene: TRBD2
CDR3nt: TGTGCCAGCAGCATACTAGCGGGAGTCGGCAATGAGCAGTTCTTC; CDR3aa: CASSILAGVGNEQFF; j_gene: TRBJ2-1; abundance: -; v_gene: TRBV27; d_gene: TRBD2